The 18 T cell receptor beta chains in this list originate from one sample, sequenced in a study of T-cell reconstitution after alpha-beta-depleted transplantation in children. Unique molecular identifiers were used to barcode this TCRbeta library. TCRdb recomputed calls from the PCR reads with MiXCR, one row per CDR3 protein. The data contain under 140,000 distinct CDR3 sequences, 10% of them singletons. Here the sequenced sample was PBMCs from the stem cell graft donor, taken from the stem cell graft. The receptors here all came from a human donor who donated a stem cell graft to a child with acute lymphoblastic leukemia.

This clonotype has at least ten counts. The chain is built from TRBV6-2 or TRBV6-3 and TRBJ1-5, with TRBD1 matching 8 bases. The CDR3 is made up of 14 amino acids. The V segment lost 4 bases and the J segment 4 bases; nucleotides outside the gene matches: 3. CDR1 and CDR2 from the germline V gene are MNHEY and SVGEGT. The CDR3 protein is CASSWTGINQPQHF. The CDR3 nucleotides read TGTGCCAGCAGTTGGACAGGGATAAATCAGCCCCAGCATTTT.

This clonotype has a count of ten or more. V is TRBV19 and J is TRBJ2-2, with 10 bases matching TRBD2. CDR1 LNHDA and CDR2 SQIVND come from the germline V gene (reference sequence). This CDR3 comprises 15 residues. V trimming: 2 bases; J trimming: 7 bases; junction bases outside the gene matches: 4. For the CDR3, the DNA is TGTGCCAGTAGTATACTAGCGGGAGCCTTCGGGGAGCTGTTTTTT. Protein sequence: CASSILAGAFGELFF.

This clonotype was observed many times. The V gene is TRBV9, the J gene TRBJ1-1, with D tentatively TRBD1 (5 bases). This CDR3 has 15 amino acids. The V gene lost 0 bases and the J gene lost 5 bases, with 14 bases spanning the gap. CDR1 is SGDLS and CDR2 is YYNGEE in the germline V gene. The CDR3, as DNA: TGTGCCAGCAGCGTAGGGGGGGGTGACGGGACTGAAGCTTTCTTT. As protein: CASSVGGGDGTEAFF.

The sample holds many counts of this clonotype. This chain connects TRBV20-1 to TRBJ1-2, with 9 bases matching TRBD1. J gave up 7 bases and V 1 base, and 16 bases lay outside the gene matches. The V gene's germline CDR1 is DFQATT and CDR2 SNEGSKA (reference sequence). The CDR3 loop spans 17 amino acids. CDR3 sequence (DNA): TGCAGTGCTAGAGCGAACAGGGGGCCCTCCCTTTTGAGTGGCTACACCTTC. This codes for CSARANRGPSLLSGYTF.

V is TRBV5-1 and J is TRBJ2-3, with TRBD2 identical over 14 bases. The junction had 0 bases not matched to a gene; V was cut back by 5 bases and J by 1 base. Germline lookup yields CDR1 SGHRS and CDR2 YFSETQ. The CDR3 loop spans 15 amino acids. CDR3: CASRTSGGGTDTQYF. The CDR3 DNA follows: TGCGCCAGCAGGACTAGCGGGGGGGGCACAGATACGCAGTATTTT.

This clonotype ranks as medium-sized. This chain links TRBV7-6 with TRBJ2-2; weak D call: TRBD1 (5 bases). From germline, CDR1 is SGHVS and CDR2 FNYEAQ. Trimming removed 2 bases from V and 4 bases from J, with 17 bases in between. This CDR3 spans 17 amino acids. Here the CDR3 DNA reads TGTGCCAGCAGCTTAACACAGGTTCGAGTGATCACCGGGGAGCTGTTTTTT. Protein: CASSLTQVRVITGELFF.

This clonotype was counted many times. The chain recombines TRBV23-1 with TRBJ2-1; TRBD1 matches 10 bases. TRBV23-1 is treated as an ORF (open reading frame) with a function not yet certain. V gave up 1 base and J gave up 5 bases; unmatched junction bases: 11. The CDR3 runs to 18 residues. CDR3 nucleotides: TGCGCCAGCAGTCAATTTGTGAGGGGACAGGGGCCTCACAATGAGCAGTTCTTC. Translating it yields CASSQFVRGQGPHNEQFF.

This clonotype came up many times. This chain links TRBV11-2 with TRBJ1-6; 8 nucleotides match TRBD1. The CDR3 consists of 14 residues. V shed 8 bases and J 5 bases; nucleotides not matched to a gene: 5. The germline V gene encodes CDR1 SGHAT and CDR2 FQNNGV. CDR3 sequence: CASRRTGNNSPLHF. DNA of the CDR3: TGTGCCAGCCGCCGGACAGGGAATAATTCACCCCTCCACTTT. The full variable domain, rest sourced from reference TRBV11-2 and TRBJ1-6, is EAGVAQSPRYKIIEKRQSVAFWCNPISGHATLYWYQQILGQGPKLLIQFQNNGVVDDSQLPKDRFSAERLKGVDSTLKIQPAKLEDSAVYLCASRRTGNNSPLHFGNGTRLTVT.

The genes are TRBV20-1 and TRBJ1-5; D perhaps matches TRBD1 (5 bases). The germline V and J ends were trimmed by 3 bases and 1 base, with 19 bases remaining between them. The CDR3 sequence is 17 residues long. CDR1 and CDR2 (germline): DFQATT, SNEGSKA (reference sequence). CDR3: CSASDSGRPWSNQPQHF. CDR3 DNA: TGCAGTGCTAGCGACTCAGGGAGACCCTGGAGCAATCAGCCCCAGCATTTT.

Ten or more counts support this clonotype. This chain connects TRBV7-2 to TRBJ1-6, with 9 bases matching TRBD1. CDR3 length: 15 residues. The germline V gene has CDR1 SGHTA and CDR2 FQGNSA. V lost 1 base to trimming and J lost 8 bases; unmatched junction nucleotides: 3. The CDR3 sequence: CASSLVGQGDSPLHF. In DNA, the CDR3 is TGTGCCAGCAGCTTAGTGGGACAGGGTGATTCACCCCTCCACTTT. Variable domain in full (rest from reference TRBV7-2 and TRBJ1-6): GAGVSQSPSNKVTEKGKDVELRCDPISGHTALYWYRQSLGQGLEFLIYFQGNSAPDKSGLPSDRFSAERTGGSVSTLTIQRTQQEDSAVYLCASSLVGQGDSPLHFGNGTRLTVT.

This clonotype came up many times. This sequence joins TRBV20-1 and TRBJ1-5, with 10 bases that match TRBD1. The CDR3 spans 15 residues. CDR1 and CDR2 from the germline V gene are DFQATT and SNEGSKA (reference sequence). Germline trimming cut 4 bases from V and 3 bases from J; bases unmatched to any gene: 6. CDR3 DNA sequence: TGCAGTGCTACCAGACAGGGGGCGAACAATCAGCCCCAGCATTTT. Protein sequence: CSATRQGANNQPQHF.

In its sample, this clonotype was seen many times. The chain recombines TRBV9 with TRBJ2-2; 14 nucleotides agree with TRBD2. V dropped 3 bases and J dropped 6; count of bases not matched to a gene: 4. This CDR3 is built from 16 residues. The germline V gene encodes CDR1 SGDLS and CDR2 YYNGEE. The CDR3 coding sequence is TGTGCCAGCAGCGCGAGACTAGCGGGAGGGGCCGGGGAGCTGTTTTTT. Protein: CASSARLAGGAGELFF.

This chain joins TRBV6-5 and TRBJ1-1; 11 bases fit TRBD1. V trimming: 2 bases; J trimming: 2 bases; junction bases outside the gene matches: 4. Germline values: CDR1 MNHEY, CDR2 SVGAGI. The CDR3 loop spans 16 amino acids. The CDR3 loop reads CASSYPDRGLNTEAFF. The CDR3 DNA reads as TGTGCCAGCAGTTACCCGGACAGGGGGCTAAACACTGAAGCTTTCTTT.

The chain employs TRBV5-4 and TRBJ2-7; possibly TRBD1 for D (7 bases). Germline CDR1 reads SGHNT; CDR2 reads YYREEE (reference sequence). Trimming left V 0 bases short and J 6 bases short, with 22 bases between. This CDR3 region has 17 residues. The CDR3 region is CASSLVGQTPGRTEQYF. The CDR3 DNA reads TGTGCCAGCAGCTTGGTGGGACAGACTCCCGGGAGAACCGAGCAGTACTTC.

Note on this clonotype: A much more abundant neighbour one base away suggests this may be a read error. The gene calls are TRBV7-2 and TRBJ2-3; the D is unclear. Germline V lookup: CDR1 SGHTA, CDR2 FQGNSA. The CDR3 consists of 16 residues. In nucleotides, the CDR3 is TGTGCCAGCAGCTCCTCCTTTCCACCTAACACAGCTACGCAGTATTTT. Its protein is CASSSSFPPNTATQYF.

This clonotype was observed many times. The chain is built from TRBV7-3 and TRBJ2-2; no clear D gene. Trimming removed 5 bases at V and 1 base at J, with 8 bases between. Germline CDR1 is SGHTA and CDR2 is FQGTGA. The CDR3 consists of 14 residues. The chain's CDR3 is CASSVGLNTGELFF. CDR3 coding DNA: TGTGCCAGCAGCGTGGGGTTGAACACCGGGGAGCTGTTTTTT.

This clonotype has at least ten counts. The chain carries TRBV9 and TRBJ2-6; 8 positions match TRBD2. The ends lost 3 bases at V and 0 bases at J; junction bases unmatched: 8. The CDR3 contains 18 residues. Per germline, CDR1 SGDLS and CDR2 YYNGEE. CDR3 protein: CASSGGLAGFSGANVLTF. Here the CDR3 DNA reads TGTGCCAGCAGCGGGGGCCTAGCGGGCTTCTCTGGGGCCAACGTCCTGACTTTC.

This clonotype has ten or more counts. This chain connects TRBV29-1 to TRBJ2-1; TRBD1 aligns across 8 bases. Germline CDR1 is SQVTM and CDR2 is ANQGSEA. CDR3 length: 16 residues. Unmatched junction bases numbered 8, after V lost 2 bases and J lost 2 bases. The CDR3 protein is CSVERAGGPPYNEQFF. The CDR3 DNA sequence: TGCAGCGTTGAAAGGGCAGGGGGCCCCCCCTACAATGAGCAGTTCTTC.